This TCR beta chain was observed in a study of cytomegalovirus exposure and HLA in healthy donors. The germline CDR1 and CDR2 sequences are MNHEY and SMNVEV (reference sequence). CDR3 size: 16 residues. V lost 8 bases and J lost 4; bases outside the gene matches: 13. Both 60 Vbeta primers and 13 Jbeta primers went into the PCR. Data came from immunoSEQ multiplex PCR; TCRdb stores just in-frame clones and leaves some out. The sample has about 160,000 clones, about 85% seen once; the top ten hold around 5.8%. V gene TRBV27 combines with J gene TRBJ2-2; 7 bases align to TRBD2. The material sequenced was PBMCs. The origin of this receptor is a male donor in good health and CMV-seropositive. The CDR3 DNA follows: TGTGCCAGCTCCCCGGGACTACGGAGGGGCACCGGGGAGCTGTTTTTT. Its protein is CASSPGLRRGTGELFF.